These 7 T cell receptor beta chains originate from one sample sequenced in a study of CD8 T cells in Susac syndrome. When the RNA was reverse transcribed, random hexamers were used with an input of roughly 0.5 to 1 ug. TCRdb recomputed calls from the immunoSEQ multiplex PCR reads with MiXCR, one row per CDR3 protein. The table lists about 80,000 distinct CDR3 sequences, around 94% of them singletons. Sequencing was done on a sample of CD8+ T cells from PBMCs. The receptors were sampled from a human donor in good health.

The J gene is TRBJ2-5, the V gene TRBV7-8, with TRBD2 matching 10 bases. Germline V gives CDR1 SGHVS, CDR2 FQNEAQ. The CDR3 length is 17 residues. V dropped 1 base and J dropped 1; count of bases not matched to a gene: 6. CDR3 nucleotide sequence: TGTGCCAGCAGCTTAGAGCGGGAGGGGTTGAGCCAAGAGACCCAGTACTTC. The encoded protein is CASSLEREGLSQETQYF.

The chain has TRBV9 and TRBJ1-5, with 8 bases matching TRBD1. The germline CDR1 and CDR2 sequences are SGDLS and YYNGEE. V shed 0 bases, J shed 3 bases, and the junction held 5 bases outside the gene matches. CDR3 length equals 16 residues. The CDR3 DNA reads TGTGCCAGCAGCGTAGGTCGGGACAGGATCAATCAGCCCCAGCATTTT. Translated: CASSVGRDRINQPQHF.

The CDR3 loop is CASSPTGLSSYEQYF. DNA for the CDR3: TGTGCCAGCAGTCCAACAGGGCTGAGCTCCTACGAGCAGTACTTC. The rearrangement uses TRBV3-1 and TRBJ2-7; the D gene is possibly TRBD1 (6 bases). The ends were cut back, 6 bases at V and 0 bases at J, with 15 bases in the middle. The CDR3 is made up of 15 amino acids. From germline, CDR1 is LGHDT and CDR2 YNNKEL (reference sequence).

The V call is TRBV2, the J call TRBJ2-1; D not resolved. V lost 8 bases, J lost 8 bases, and 10 bases lay in between. Germline values: CDR1 SNHLY, CDR2 FYNNEI. This CDR3 has 11 residues. CDR3 bases: TGTGCCAGCCACAGTGCCGATGAGCAGTTCTTC. The encoded protein is CASHSADEQFF.

The V and J genes are TRBV20-1 and TRBJ2-1, with D unresolved. CDR1 DFQATT and CDR2 SNEGSKA come from the germline V gene (reference sequence). This CDR3 region has 11 residues. The V end was cut by 7 bases, the J end by 5 bases, with 9 bases between. The CDR3 DNA is TGCAGTGTGTGGCCGAACAATGAGCAGTTCTTC. Translation: CSVWPNNEQFF.

This clonotype was seen more than once but under ten times. V and J are TRBV9 and TRBJ1-1; D remains ambiguous. Trimming stripped 0 bases from V and 1 base from J, with 4 bases between. CDR1 SGDLS and CDR2 YYNGEE come from the germline V gene. The CDR3 sequence is 13 residues long. CDR3 loop: CASSVGSNTEAFF. Written as DNA, the CDR3 is TGTGCCAGCAGCGTAGGGTCGAACACTGAAGCTTTCTTT.

The chain couples TRBV6-5 to TRBJ2-1; D possibly uses TRBD1 or TRBD2 (5 bases each). Per the germline V gene, CDR1 is MNHEY and CDR2 is SVGAGI. With 0 bases removed from V and 9 bases from J, the gap between germline ends came to 9 bases. This CDR3 has 13 residues. The CDR3, as DNA: TGTGCCAGCAGTTACTCTTCCGGGACTGAGCAGTTCTTC. Protein: CASSYSSGTEQFF.